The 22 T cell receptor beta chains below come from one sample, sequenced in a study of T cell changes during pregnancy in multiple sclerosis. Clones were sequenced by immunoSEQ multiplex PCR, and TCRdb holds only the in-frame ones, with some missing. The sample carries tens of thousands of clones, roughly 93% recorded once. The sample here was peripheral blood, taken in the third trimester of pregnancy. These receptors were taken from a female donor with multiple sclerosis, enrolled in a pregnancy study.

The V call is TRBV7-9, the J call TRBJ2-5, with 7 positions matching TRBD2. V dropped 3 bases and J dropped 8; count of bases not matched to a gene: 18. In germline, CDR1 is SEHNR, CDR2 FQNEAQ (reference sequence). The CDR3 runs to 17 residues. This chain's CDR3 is CASSFSAGGRAGGTQYF. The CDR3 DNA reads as TGTGCCAGCAGCTTCTCGGCCGGGGGGAGGGCCGGGGGAACCCAGTACTTC.

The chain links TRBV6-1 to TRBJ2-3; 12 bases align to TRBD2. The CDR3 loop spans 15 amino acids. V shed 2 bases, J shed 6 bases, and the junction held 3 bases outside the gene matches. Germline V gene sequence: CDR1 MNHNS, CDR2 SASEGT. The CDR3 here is CASSELAGGVDTQYF. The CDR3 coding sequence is TGTGCCAGCAGTGAACTAGCGGGGGGGGTGGATACGCAGTATTTT.

The CDR3 protein is CASSVEGRNSPLHF. In DNA, the CDR3 is TGTGCCAGCAGCGTGGAGGGTCGAAATTCACCCCTCCACTTT. The V and J genes are TRBV9 and TRBJ1-6, with D unclear. Germline V lookup: CDR1 SGDLS, CDR2 YYNGEE. Between the trimmed V and J ends, which lost 2 bases and 7 bases, there was a span of 10 bases. This CDR3 region has 14 residues.

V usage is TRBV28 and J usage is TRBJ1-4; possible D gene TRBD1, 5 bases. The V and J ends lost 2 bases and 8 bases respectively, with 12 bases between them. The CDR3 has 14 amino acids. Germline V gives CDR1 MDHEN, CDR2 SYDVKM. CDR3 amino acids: CASSLGRVDEKLFF. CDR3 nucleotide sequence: TGTGCCAGCAGTTTAGGCAGGGTGGACGAAAAACTGTTTTTT.

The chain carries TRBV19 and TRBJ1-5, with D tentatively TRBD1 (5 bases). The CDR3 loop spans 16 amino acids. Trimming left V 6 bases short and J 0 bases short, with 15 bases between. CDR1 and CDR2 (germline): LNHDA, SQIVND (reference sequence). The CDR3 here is CASSSRQIYSNQPQHF. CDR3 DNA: TGTGCCAGTAGCTCTCGACAGATCTATAGCAATCAGCCCCAGCATTTT.

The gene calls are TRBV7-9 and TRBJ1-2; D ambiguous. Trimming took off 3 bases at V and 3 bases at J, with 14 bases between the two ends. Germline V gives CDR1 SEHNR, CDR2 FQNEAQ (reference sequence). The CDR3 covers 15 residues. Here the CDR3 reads CASSFGRTHYYGYTF. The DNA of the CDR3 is TGTGCCAGCAGCTTCGGGAGAACCCACTACTATGGCTACACCTTC.

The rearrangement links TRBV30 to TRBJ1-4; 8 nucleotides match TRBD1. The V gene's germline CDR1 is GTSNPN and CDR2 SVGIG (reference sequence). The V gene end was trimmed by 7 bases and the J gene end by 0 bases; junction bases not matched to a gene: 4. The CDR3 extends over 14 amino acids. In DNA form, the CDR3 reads TGTGCCTCCTCGGGACAGGCAACTAATGAAAAACTGTTTTTT. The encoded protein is CASSGQATNEKLFF.

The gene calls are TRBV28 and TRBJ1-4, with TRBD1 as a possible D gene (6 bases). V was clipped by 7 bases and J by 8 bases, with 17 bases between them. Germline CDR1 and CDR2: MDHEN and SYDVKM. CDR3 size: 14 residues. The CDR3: CASTFAGDDEKLFF. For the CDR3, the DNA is TGTGCCAGCACCTTTGCAGGGGATGACGAAAAACTGTTTTTT. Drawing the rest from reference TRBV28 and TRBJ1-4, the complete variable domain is DVKVTQSSRYLVKRTGEKVFLECVQDMDHENMFWYRQDPGLGLRLIYFSYDVKMKEKGDIPEGYSVSREKKERFSLILESASTNQTSMYLCASTFAGDDEKLFFGSGTQLSVL.

CDR3 bases: TGTGCCAGTACGGAACGGACAGTAACTGGAAACACCATATATTTT. Its translation: CASTERTVTGNTIYF. The chain carries TRBV19 and TRBJ1-3, with D possibly matching TRBD1 (6 bases). The CDR3 extends over 15 amino acids. Germline V gives CDR1 LNHDA, CDR2 SQIVND (reference sequence). Trimming took 7 bases from V and 2 from J, leaving 15 bases between them.

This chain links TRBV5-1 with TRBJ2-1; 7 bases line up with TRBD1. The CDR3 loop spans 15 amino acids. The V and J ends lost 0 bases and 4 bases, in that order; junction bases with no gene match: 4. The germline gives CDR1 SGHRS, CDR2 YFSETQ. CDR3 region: CASSLAGQSYNEQFF. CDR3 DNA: TGCGCCAGCAGCTTGGCGGGACAGAGTTACAATGAGCAGTTCTTC.

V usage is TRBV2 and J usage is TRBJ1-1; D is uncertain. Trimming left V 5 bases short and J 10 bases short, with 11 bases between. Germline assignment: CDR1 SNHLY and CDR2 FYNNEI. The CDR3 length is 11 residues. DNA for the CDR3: TGTGCCAGCAGTCTCGTGTCAGTAGCTTTCTTT. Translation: CASSLVSVAFF. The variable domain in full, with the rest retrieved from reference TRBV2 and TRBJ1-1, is EPEVTQTPSHQVTQMGQEVILRCVPISNHLYFYWYRQILGQKVEFLVSFYNNEISEKSEIFDDQFSVERPDGSNFTLKIRSTKLEDSAMYFCASSLVSVAFFGQGTRLTVV.

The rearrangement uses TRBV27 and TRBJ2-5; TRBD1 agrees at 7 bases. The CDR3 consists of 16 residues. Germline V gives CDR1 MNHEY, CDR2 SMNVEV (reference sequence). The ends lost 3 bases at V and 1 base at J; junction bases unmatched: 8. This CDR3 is CASSFNLGTAQETQYF. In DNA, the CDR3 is TGTGCCAGCAGTTTTAATCTTGGGACAGCCCAAGAGACCCAGTACTTC.

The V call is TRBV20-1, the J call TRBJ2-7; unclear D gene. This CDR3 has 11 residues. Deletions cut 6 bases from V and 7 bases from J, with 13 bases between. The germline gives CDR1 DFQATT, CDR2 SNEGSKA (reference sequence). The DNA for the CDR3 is TGCAGTGCGAGACGAGTGCGGGAGCAGTACTTC. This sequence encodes CSARRVREQYF.

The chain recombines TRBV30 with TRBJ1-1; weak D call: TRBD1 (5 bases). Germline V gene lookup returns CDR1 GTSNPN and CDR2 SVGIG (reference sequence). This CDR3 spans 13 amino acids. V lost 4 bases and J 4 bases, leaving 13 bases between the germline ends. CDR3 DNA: TGTGCCTGGATCACTGACAGTCTCACTGAAGCTTTCTTT. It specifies CAWITDSLTEAFF.

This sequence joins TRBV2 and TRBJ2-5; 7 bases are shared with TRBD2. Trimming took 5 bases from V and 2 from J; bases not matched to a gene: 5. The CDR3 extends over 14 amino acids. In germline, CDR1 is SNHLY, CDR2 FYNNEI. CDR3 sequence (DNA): TGTGCCAGCAGTTCTCTGGGGGGGCAAGAGACCCAGTACTTC. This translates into CASSSLGGQETQYF.

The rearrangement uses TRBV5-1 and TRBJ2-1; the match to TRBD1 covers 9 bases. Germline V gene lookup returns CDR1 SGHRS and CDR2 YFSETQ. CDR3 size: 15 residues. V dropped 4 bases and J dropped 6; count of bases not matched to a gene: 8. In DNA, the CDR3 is TGCGCCAGCAGCCGAACAGGGGGCAATAGCAATGAGCAGTTCTTC. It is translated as CASSRTGGNSNEQFF.

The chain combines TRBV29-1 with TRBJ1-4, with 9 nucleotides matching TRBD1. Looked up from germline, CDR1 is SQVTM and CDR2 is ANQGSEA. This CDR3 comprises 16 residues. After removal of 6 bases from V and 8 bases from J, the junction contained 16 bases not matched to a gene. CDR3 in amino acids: CSVPEGYGTGYEKLFF. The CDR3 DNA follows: TGCAGCGTCCCCGAAGGGTACGGGACAGGGTACGAAAAACTGTTTTTT.

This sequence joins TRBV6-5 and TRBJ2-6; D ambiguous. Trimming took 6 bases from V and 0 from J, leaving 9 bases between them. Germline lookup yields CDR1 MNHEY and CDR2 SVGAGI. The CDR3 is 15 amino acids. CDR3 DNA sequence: TGTGCCAGCAGCAGGTATTACTCTGGGGCCAACGTCCTGACTTTC. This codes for CASSRYYSGANVLTF.

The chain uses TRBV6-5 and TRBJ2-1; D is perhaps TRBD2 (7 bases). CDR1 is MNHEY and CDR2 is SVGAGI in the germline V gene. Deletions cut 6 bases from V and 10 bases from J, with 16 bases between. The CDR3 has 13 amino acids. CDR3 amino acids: CASSFRGGGEQFF. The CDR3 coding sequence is TGTGCCAGCAGCTTCCGAGGGGGGGGAGAGCAGTTCTTC.

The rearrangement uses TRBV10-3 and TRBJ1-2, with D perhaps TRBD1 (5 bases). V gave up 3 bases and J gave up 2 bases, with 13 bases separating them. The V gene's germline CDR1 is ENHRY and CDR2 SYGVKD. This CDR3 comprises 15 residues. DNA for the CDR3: TGTGCCATCAGTGACCCCGGGGGGGGGAACTATGGCTACACCTTC. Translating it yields CAISDPGGGNYGYTF.

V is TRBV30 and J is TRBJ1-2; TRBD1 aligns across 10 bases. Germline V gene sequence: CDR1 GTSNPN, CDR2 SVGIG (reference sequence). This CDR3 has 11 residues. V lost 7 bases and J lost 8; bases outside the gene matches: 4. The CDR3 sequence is CASGTGAGYTF. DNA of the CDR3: TGTGCCTCCGGGACAGGGGCCGGCTACACCTTC.

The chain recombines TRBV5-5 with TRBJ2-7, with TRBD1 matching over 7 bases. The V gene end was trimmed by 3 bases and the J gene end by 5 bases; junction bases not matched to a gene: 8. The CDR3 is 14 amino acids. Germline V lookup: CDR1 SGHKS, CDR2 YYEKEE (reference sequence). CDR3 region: CASSYLQGNDEQYF. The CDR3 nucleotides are TGTGCCAGCAGCTACTTACAGGGGAATGACGAGCAGTACTTC. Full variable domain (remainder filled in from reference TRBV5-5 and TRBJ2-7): DAGVTQSPTHLIKTRGQQVTLRCSPISGHKSVSWYQQVLGQGPQFIFQYYEKEERGRGNFPDRFSARQFPNYSSELNVNALLLGDSALYLCASSYLQGNDEQYFGPGTRLTVT.